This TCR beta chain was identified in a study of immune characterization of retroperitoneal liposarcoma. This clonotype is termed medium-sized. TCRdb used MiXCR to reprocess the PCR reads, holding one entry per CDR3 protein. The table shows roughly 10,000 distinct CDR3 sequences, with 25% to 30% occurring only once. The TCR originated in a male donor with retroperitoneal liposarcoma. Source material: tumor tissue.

This CDR3 is CASSYMVGSYEQYF. CDR3 in DNA: TGTGCCAGCAGTTACATGGTGGGGTCCTACGAGCAGTACTTC. The chain links TRBV6-6 to TRBJ2-1, with unresolved D. The J call may be mistaken, given a closer DNA end match to TRBJ2-7. Germline V gene lookup returns CDR1 MNHNY and CDR2 SVGAGI (reference sequence). CDR3 length equals 14 residues.